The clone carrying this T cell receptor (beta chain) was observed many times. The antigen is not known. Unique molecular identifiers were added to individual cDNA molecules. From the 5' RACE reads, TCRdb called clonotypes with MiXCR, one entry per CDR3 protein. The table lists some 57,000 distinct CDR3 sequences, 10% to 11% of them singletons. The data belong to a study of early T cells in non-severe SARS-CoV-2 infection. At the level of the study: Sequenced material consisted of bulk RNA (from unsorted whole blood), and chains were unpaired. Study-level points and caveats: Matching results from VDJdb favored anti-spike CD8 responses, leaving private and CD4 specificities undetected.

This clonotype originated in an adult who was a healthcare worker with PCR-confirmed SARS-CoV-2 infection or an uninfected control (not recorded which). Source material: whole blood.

The CDR3 nucleotides read TGTGCCAGTAGTTCCCTGGGGGTAGCGGCCTACGAGCAGTACTTC. This translates into CASSSLGVAAYEQYF. J is TRBJ2-7 and V is TRBV19, with D maybe TRBD2 (6 bases). Germline CDR1 is LNHDA and CDR2 is SQIVND (reference sequence). CDR3 length: 15 residues. V gave up 5 bases and J gave up 2 bases, with 16 bases separating them.